A single sample is the source of the 27 T cell receptor beta chains below, sequenced in a study of blood T cell repertoires in COVID-19. Assay: immunoSEQ multiplex PCR; the TCRdb copy retains only in-frame clones and omits some. The repertoire holds 400,000 to 550,000 clones, 85% to 90% seen once, with around 4.4% in the top ten. The specimen sequenced was peripheral blood. The origin of the receptors is a woman younger than 45 with acute or convalescent COVID-19.

This clone occurred once. CDR3 amino acids: CAISDSIGRSYGYTF. In DNA form, the CDR3 reads TGTGCCATCAGTGATTCGATCGGTCGATCTTATGGCTACACCTTC. J is TRBJ1-2 and V is TRBV10-3; no clear D. Trimming left V 3 bases short and J 5 bases short, with 16 bases between. This CDR3 contains 15 residues. The V gene's germline CDR1 is ENHRY and CDR2 SYGVKD.

The chain uses TRBV28 and TRBJ1-1, with D perhaps TRBD1 (6 bases). Deletions cut 2 bases from V and 6 bases from J, with 13 bases between. CDR1 is MDHEN and CDR2 is SYDVKM in the germline V gene. This CDR3 has 14 residues. The CDR3 loop reads CASSLRRGIAEAFF. CDR3 DNA: TGTGCCAGCAGTTTAAGAAGGGGGATAGCTGAAGCTTTCTTT.

V gene TRBV9 combines with J gene TRBJ1-1; TRBD1 agrees at 7 bases. After removal of 8 bases from V and 10 bases from J, the junction contained 17 bases not matched to a gene. This CDR3 is 14 amino acids long. CDR1 and CDR2 (germline): SGDLS, YYNGEE. CDR3 sequence: CASSRERGLWGAFF. The CDR3 DNA reads TGTGCCAGTAGCCGGGAGAGGGGGCTGTGGGGAGCTTTCTTT. The whole variable domain, remainder taken from reference TRBV9 and TRBJ1-1, is DSGVTQTPKHLITATGQRVTLRCSPRSGDLSVYWYQQSLDQGLQFLIQYYNGEERAKGNILERFSAQQFPDLHSELNLSSLELGDSALYFCASSRERGLWGAFFGQGTRLTVV.

The chain is built from TRBV10-1 and TRBJ1-4, with a weak D call TRBD1 (6 bases). Germline V gene lookup returns CDR1 WNHNN and CDR2 SYGVQD (reference sequence). This CDR3 has 14 residues. Trimming removed 2 bases at V and 7 bases at J, with 11 bases between. CDR3 loop: CASSEGGAGEKLFF. The CDR3 coding sequence is TGCGCCAGCAGTGAGGGGGGCGCCGGTGAAAAACTGTTTTTT.

The V and J genes are TRBV11-2 and TRBJ2-7, with 7 bases matching TRBD2. V was pared by 2 bases and J by 6 bases, with 16 bases of the junction left unmatched. CDR1 SGHAT and CDR2 FQNNGV come from the germline V gene. The CDR3 totals 17 residues. CDR3 protein: CASSLRTGTTLSPEQYF. In DNA, the CDR3 is TGTGCCAGCAGCTTAAGAACCGGGACTACTCTATCGCCCGAGCAGTACTTC.

This clone was recorded once. The rearrangement joins TRBV9 to TRBJ2-2; 8 bases map to TRBD1. From germline, CDR1 is SGDLS and CDR2 YYNGEE. The ends lost 2 bases at V and 7 bases at J; junction bases unmatched: 10. CDR3 length equals 16 residues. CDR3 amino acids: CASSVPDRGGFGELFF. Written as DNA, the CDR3 is TGTGCCAGCAGCGTCCCAGACAGGGGTGGGTTCGGGGAGCTGTTTTTT. Combining the CDR3 with reference TRBV9 and TRBJ2-2 gives the whole variable domain DSGVTQTPKHLITATGQRVTLRCSPRSGDLSVYWYQQSLDQGLQFLIQYYNGEERAKGNILERFSAQQFPDLHSELNLSSLELGDSALYFCASSVPDRGGFGELFFGEGSRLTVL.

The chain recombines TRBV12-5 with TRBJ1-3, with D uncertain. Trimming took 2 bases from V and 9 from J, leaving 11 bases between them. The germline CDR1 and CDR2 sequences are LGHNT and FRNRAP. There are 13 residues in the CDR3. Here the CDR3 reads CASGLSSGGTIYF. The CDR3 DNA sequence: TGTGCTAGTGGTTTGTCTTCGGGAGGCACCATATATTTT.

The chain is built from TRBV7-8 and TRBJ2-5; D is unclear. The CDR3 has 13 amino acids. Trimming pared 0 bases from V and 5 bases from J, leaving 7 bases between. Per germline, CDR1 SGHVS and CDR2 FQNEAQ. CDR3 sequence: CASSLAYGETQYF. DNA of the CDR3: TGTGCCAGCAGCTTAGCGTACGGGGAGACCCAGTACTTC.

The chain joins TRBV9 to TRBJ2-1; D may be TRBD1 (5 bases). Germline V lookup: CDR1 SGDLS, CDR2 YYNGEE. Trimming removed 2 bases from V and 9 bases from J, with 12 bases in between. The length of the CDR3 is 13 residues. CDR3 region: CASSVSWGSEQFF. The CDR3 nucleotides read TGTGCCAGCAGCGTTAGTTGGGGCAGTGAGCAGTTCTTC.

This chain joins TRBV10-3 and TRBJ1-1, with 8 bases identical to TRBD1. Trimming at V came to 0 bases and at J to 7 bases, leaving 4 bases not matched to a gene. The CDR3 has 14 amino acids. Germline V gene sequence: CDR1 ENHRY, CDR2 SYGVKD. The CDR3 spells CAISESGTGGEAFF. CDR3 DNA: TGTGCCATCAGTGAGTCCGGGACAGGAGGTGAAGCTTTCTTT.

This clone appeared once. The chain employs TRBV7-2 and TRBJ2-7; weak D call: TRBD1 (5 bases). There are 15 residues in the CDR3. Germline CDR1 is SGHTA and CDR2 is FQGNSA. Trimming left V 5 bases short and J 0 bases short, with 14 bases between. CDR3 bases: TGTGCCAGCAGCCGGCAAGGACAACTCTCCTACGAGCAGTACTTC. As protein: CASSRQGQLSYEQYF.

V and J are TRBV19 and TRBJ2-6; D gene unclear. V gave up 5 bases and J gave up 0 bases, with 8 bases separating them. This CDR3 contains 15 residues. Germline CDR1 LNHDA, CDR2 SQIVND (reference sequence). The CDR3 sequence: CASSSGSSGANVLTF. The CDR3 DNA is TGTGCCAGTAGTTCCGGTAGCTCTGGGGCCAACGTCCTGACTTTC.

This rearrangement joins TRBV5-6 to TRBJ2-4; 7 bases are a match to TRBD1. V lost 0 bases, J lost 8 bases, and 5 bases stayed unmatched. CDR3 length equals 14 residues. Germline CDR1 SGHDT, CDR2 YYEEEE. CDR3: CASSLGQGVDIQYF. The CDR3 region has the DNA TGTGCCAGCAGCTTGGGACAGGGTGTTGACATTCAGTACTTC.

CDR3 DNA sequence: TGTGCCAGCAGCTCCGCCCAGTCGCCTGTGAACATTCAGTACTTC. Translating gives CASSSAQSPVNIQYF. This chain uses TRBV5-4 with TRBJ2-4; D gene uncertain. V was trimmed by 3 bases and J by 7 bases, leaving 17 bases between them. This CDR3 has 15 residues. Germline-derived CDR1 and CDR2 are SGHNT and YYREEE (reference sequence). The full variable domain, completed using reference TRBV5-4 and TRBJ2-4, is ETGVTQSPTHLIKTRGQQVTLRCSSQSGHNTVSWYQQALGQGPQFIFQYYREEENGRGNFPPRFSGLQFPNYSSELNVNALELDDSALYLCASSSAQSPVNIQYFGAGTRLSVL.

This rearrangement joins TRBV7-9 to TRBJ1-1; D remains unclear. The ends were cut back, 6 bases at V and 6 bases at J, with 5 bases in the middle. Germline lookup yields CDR1 SEHNR and CDR2 FQNEAQ (reference sequence). CDR3 length: 10 residues. This chain's CDR3 is CASSLAEAFF. CDR3 nucleotides: TGTGCCAGCAGTCTTGCTGAAGCTTTCTTT. The full variable domain, with the rest looked up from reference TRBV7-9 and TRBJ1-1, is DTGVSQNPRHKITKRGQNVTFRCDPISEHNRLYWYRQTLGQGPEFLTYFQNEAQLEKSRLLSDRFSAERPKGSFSTLEIQRTEQGDSAMYLCASSLAEAFFGQGTRLTVV.

The chain combines TRBV5-1 with TRBJ2-7; D may be TRBD2 (5 bases). CDR1 and CDR2 (germline): SGHRS, YFSETQ. The V end was cut by 4 bases, the J end by 7 bases, with 18 bases between. The CDR3 is made up of 14 amino acids. This CDR3 reads CASSPGDFSIEQYF. DNA of the CDR3: TGCGCCAGCAGCCCCGGGGATTTCTCAATTGAGCAGTACTTC.

This CDR3 reads CASSVGGGHFYSTDTQYF. In DNA, the CDR3 is TGTGCCAGCAGTGTAGGGGGGGGACATTTTTATAGCACAGATACGCAGTATTTT. This rearrangement joins TRBV2 to TRBJ2-3; TRBD2 is a possible D gene (7 bases). This CDR3 is built from 18 residues. The germline V gene encodes CDR1 SNHLY and CDR2 FYNNEI. Trimming left V 4 bases short and J 0 bases short, with 20 bases between.

This rearrangement joins TRBV6-5 to TRBJ1-2, with 7 bases fitting TRBD1. The CDR3 covers 15 residues. The trim removed 0 bases at V and 5 bases at J, leaving 6 bases unmatched. Germline lookup yields CDR1 MNHEY and CDR2 SVGAGI. CDR3 region: CASSYSAGGLYGYTF. CDR3 nucleotide sequence: TGTGCCAGCAGTTACTCCGCAGGGGGATTATATGGCTACACCTTC.

This clone was observed at least ten times. The J gene is TRBJ1-2, the V gene TRBV5-4; tentative D call: TRBD1 (5 bases). CDR3 length equals 15 residues. V lost 0 bases to trimming and J lost 6 bases, with 15 bases between them. CDR1 and CDR2 from the germline V gene are SGHNT and YYREEE (reference sequence). The CDR3 region has the DNA TGTGCCAGCAGCTTGGGCGCAGGGCCCGCTAATGGCTACACCTTC. Translated, it gives CASSLGAGPANGYTF.

V is TRBV3-1 (or the pseudogene TRBV3-2) and J is TRBJ2-2; 12 nucleotides line up with TRBD1. Germline CDR1 is LGHDT and CDR2 is YNNKEL (reference sequence). Trimming cost V 4 bases and J 5 bases; bases outside gene matches: 5. The CDR3 loop spans 16 amino acids. CDR3 in amino acids: CASSLGTGGYTGELFF. The CDR3 coding sequence is TGTGCCAGCAGCCTAGGGACAGGGGGCTATACCGGGGAGCTGTTTTTT.

V is TRBV27 and J is TRBJ1-3; D is uncertain. Germline CDR1 MNHEY, CDR2 SMNVEV (reference sequence). The V and J ends lost 6 bases and 0 bases respectively, with 9 bases between them. This CDR3 is 14 amino acids long. As DNA, the CDR3 is TGTGCCAGCAGCCCTGTGAGCTCTGGAAACACCATATATTTT. Translated, it gives CASSPVSSGNTIYF.

This clone was seen a single time. The rearrangement links TRBV15 to TRBJ2-3; a weak D match, TRBD1 (6 bases). CDR1 and CDR2 (germline): LNHNV, YYDKDF (reference sequence). V lost 0 bases and J lost 15, with 16 bases in between. This CDR3 spans 13 amino acids. DNA of the CDR3: TGTGCCACCAGCAGAGATCGGCCAGGGGCGGAATATTTT. The encoded protein is CATSRDRPGAEYF.

V is TRBV6-9 and J is TRBJ2-2; D remains ambiguous. This CDR3 region has 13 residues. The germline V gene encodes CDR1 MNHGY and CDR2 SVAAGI. The V end was cut by 3 bases, the J end by 7 bases, with 9 bases between. This CDR3 is CASSYSEDGELFF. Here the CDR3 DNA reads TGTGCCAGCAGTTACAGCGAGGACGGGGAGCTGTTTTTT.

J is TRBJ1-6 and V is TRBV5-6; TRBD1 agrees at 9 bases. V lost 7 bases and J lost 7; bases outside the gene matches: 3. CDR1 SGHDT and CDR2 YYEEEE come from the germline V gene. The CDR3 covers 13 residues. This CDR3 is CASQDRGNSPLHF. DNA of the CDR3: TGTGCCAGCCAGGACAGGGGCAATTCACCCCTCCACTTT.

The chain's CDR3 is CASSPTVSSYEQYF. CDR3 nucleotide sequence: TGTGCCAGCTCACCAACCGTCAGCTCCTACGAGCAGTACTTC. The chain uses TRBV18 and TRBJ2-7; D is ambiguous. CDR1 is KGHSH, CDR2 LQKENI, per germline. V lost 2 bases and J 0 bases, leaving 8 bases between the germline ends. This CDR3 region has 14 residues.

This clone was picked up a small number of times. The V and J genes are TRBV6-2 or TRBV6-3 and TRBJ2-7; perhaps TRBD1 as D (5 bases). With 5 bases removed from V and 2 bases from J, the gap between germline ends came to 13 bases. The V gene's germline CDR1 is MNHEY and CDR2 SVGEGT. This CDR3 has 14 residues. In DNA form, the CDR3 reads TGTGCCAGCAGTCGCGGACATCTTACCTACGAGCAGTACTTC. Translation gives CASSRGHLTYEQYF.

This clone has only one observation. V gene TRBV28 combines with J gene TRBJ2-1; D may be TRBD2 (5 bases). CDR3 size: 14 residues. Germline CDR1 MDHEN, CDR2 SYDVKM. V shed 6 bases and J shed 8 bases, with 17 bases lying between them. The CDR3 nucleotides read TGTGCCAGCAGCCCGGCGGGTGGGAGCGATGAGCAGTTCTTC. Protein product: CASSPAGGSDEQFF.